This T cell receptor beta chain was retrieved from a study of molecular identifiers for immune sequencing clone quantification. The CDR3 spans 17 residues. V shed 7 bases and J 8 bases; nucleotides not matched to a gene: 17. Germline lookup yields CDR1 SEHNR and CDR2 FQNEAQ (reference sequence). At least ten counts were recorded for this clonotype. TCRdb used MiXCR to reprocess the PCR reads, holding one entry per CDR3 protein. This table has 490,000 or so distinct CDR3 sequences, about a fifth appearing once. The sequence came from a human donor in good health. Some libraries in this study had Jurkat cell RNA spiked in. The chain is built from TRBV7-9 and TRBJ2-4, with 10 bases that match TRBD1. What was sequenced was naive CD8+ T cells from blood, with Jurkat cell RNA spiked in. Noted subset: FACS-sorted CD8+CD4-CCR7+CD45RA+ naive T cells. The CDR3 DNA reads as TGTGCCAGCACCTCCGGGACAGGGGCAATTTTTTCGGACATTCAGTACTTC. Its translation is CASTSGTGAIFSDIQYF.